The next 20 T cell receptor beta chains were all read from a single sample in a study of cytomegalovirus exposure and HLA in healthy donors. Vbeta (60) and Jbeta (13) primers were used in the PCR. Assay used: immunoSEQ multiplex PCR; TCRdb lists only in-frame clones, some missing. Of 150,000 to 200,000 clones in the sample, roughly 84% are singletons; the top ten hold approximately 2%. The sample taken for sequencing was PBMCs. The origin of the receptors is a man younger than 35 in good health and CMV-seronegative.

This sequence joins TRBV5-1 and TRBJ2-7; 10 bases are shared with TRBD1. This CDR3 comprises 15 residues. Germline V gene lookup returns CDR1 SGHRS and CDR2 YFSETQ. J gave up 1 base and V 3 bases, and 4 bases lay outside the gene matches. CDR3 loop: CASSSDRGFSYEQYF. The CDR3 coding sequence is TGCGCCAGCAGCTCGGACAGGGGGTTTTCCTACGAGCAGTACTTC. The variable domain in full, with the rest retrieved from reference TRBV5-1 and TRBJ2-7, is KAGVTQTPRYLIKTRGQQVTLSCSPISGHRSVSWYQQTPGQGLQFLFEYFSETQRNKGNFPGRFSGRQFSNSRSEMNVSTLELGDSALYLCASSSDRGFSYEQYFGPGTRLTVT.

V gene TRBV18 combines with J gene TRBJ2-5; 11 bases are shared with TRBD2. V dropped 6 bases and J dropped 7; count of bases not matched to a gene: 13. The germline V gene encodes CDR1 KGHSH and CDR2 LQKENI. This CDR3 spans 16 amino acids. The CDR3 DNA reads as TGTGCCAGCTCCCCAAGGGGACTAGCGGCCCCAGGGACCCAGTACTTC. Protein: CASSPRGLAAPGTQYF.

The chain has TRBV19 and TRBJ1-2; a weak D match, TRBD1 (5 bases). This CDR3 has 15 amino acids. Germline V gene data show CDR1 as LNHDA and CDR2 as SQIVND (reference sequence). The ends were cut back, 3 bases at V and 2 bases at J, with 13 bases in the middle. CDR3 in amino acids: CASSIFAGGNYGYTF. The CDR3 DNA follows: TGTGCCAGTAGTATCTTTGCCGGGGGGAACTATGGCTACACCTTC.

The CDR3 loop reads CAIKDREDQPQHF. CDR3 bases: TGTGCCATCAAGGACAGAGAAGATCAGCCCCAGCATTTT. This chain links TRBV10-3 with TRBJ1-5; tentative D call: TRBD1 (6 bases). In germline, CDR1 is ENHRY, CDR2 SYGVKD. Between the trimmed V and J ends, which lost 7 bases and 5 bases, there was a span of 12 bases. CDR3 size: 13 residues.

This clone occurred a few times. The chain couples TRBV4-1 to TRBJ2-7; 11 positions agree with TRBD2. Germline lookup yields CDR1 MGHRA and CDR2 YSYEKL. V was pared by 0 bases and J by 5 bases, with 6 bases of the junction left unmatched. The CDR3 covers 16 residues. In DNA, the CDR3 is TGCGCCAGCAGCCAAGATCGGCTAGCGGGAGGCGACGAGCAGTACTTC. Protein product: CASSQDRLAGGDEQYF.

The chain carries TRBV7-8 and TRBJ1-2; a possible D gene is TRBD1 (5 bases). Germline CDR1 reads SGHVS; CDR2 reads FQNEAQ. V was cut by 3 bases and J by 5 bases, with 13 bases left in between. The CDR3 length is 14 residues. The CDR3 region has the DNA TGTGCCAGCAGCTTCACCGGCAGGGCTTATGGCTACACCTTC. This gives the protein CASSFTGRAYGYTF.

This clone was recorded only once. The rearrangement joins TRBV28 to TRBJ1-5; D is uncertain. The CDR3 length is 14 residues. Per germline, CDR1 MDHEN and CDR2 SYDVKM. V dropped 4 bases and J dropped 2 bases, with 9 bases sitting between them. CDR3 in DNA: TGTGCCAGCAGTTCGCGCGCGGGCAATCAGCCCCAGCATTTT. It encodes CASSSRAGNQPQHF. Variable domain in full (rest from reference TRBV28 and TRBJ1-5): DVKVTQSSRYLVKRTGEKVFLECVQDMDHENMFWYRQDPGLGLRLIYFSYDVKMKEKGDIPEGYSVSREKKERFSLILESASTNQTSMYLCASSSRAGNQPQHFGDGTRLSIL.

This chain links TRBV4-3 with TRBJ2-1, with 7 bases identical to TRBD2. Germline lookup yields CDR1 LGHNA and CDR2 YSLEER. V trimming: 0 bases; J trimming: 1 base; junction bases outside the gene matches: 6. CDR3 length: 17 residues. The CDR3 coding sequence is TGCGCCAGCAGCCAAGAGATGGGCGGGAGTTCCTACAATGAGCAGTTCTTC. Its protein is CASSQEMGGSSYNEQFF.

The chain is built from TRBV11-3 and TRBJ2-5; D call uncertain. V dropped 2 bases and J dropped 1 base, with 11 bases sitting between them. The germline gives CDR1 SGHNT, CDR2 YENEEA. This CDR3 has 15 amino acids. The CDR3 DNA reads as TGTGCCAGCAGCTTAAATGGCCAAACCCAAGAGACCCAGTACTTC. Protein: CASSLNGQTQETQYF.

V and J are TRBV30 and TRBJ1-2; TRBD1 matches 7 bases. The CDR3 loop spans 16 amino acids. With V trimmed by 1 base and J by 4 bases, 12 bases remained unmatched. CDR1 and CDR2 from the germline V gene are GTSNPN and SVGIG (reference sequence). The CDR3 DNA reads TGTGCCTGGAGTGGCGGACAGGCCCCGCGGGGCTATGGCTACACCTTC. This gives the protein CAWSGGQAPRGYGYTF.

The rearrangement links TRBV18 to TRBJ2-2, with 10 nucleotides matching TRBD1. Germline V gene data show CDR1 as KGHSH and CDR2 as LQKENI. With V trimmed by 3 bases and J by 10 bases, 11 bases remained unmatched. This CDR3 is 16 amino acids long. CDR3 protein: CASSPMWGQGKEELFF. In DNA form, the CDR3 reads TGTGCCAGCTCACCGATGTGGGGACAGGGGAAGGAGGAGCTGTTTTTT.

The gene calls are TRBV12-5 and TRBJ1-1, with TRBD1 identical over 10 bases. V was pared by 1 base and J by 7 bases, with 0 bases of the junction left unmatched. Germline values: CDR1 LGHNT, CDR2 FRNRAP. CDR3 length: 13 residues. The CDR3 region has the DNA TGTGCTAGTGGTTTGGGGGACAGGGGTGAAGCTTTCTTT. Its protein product is CASGLGDRGEAFF.

V gene TRBV28 combines with J gene TRBJ2-7; a weak D match, TRBD1 (5 bases). The germline V gene encodes CDR1 MDHEN and CDR2 SYDVKM. V was shortened by 7 bases and J by 0 bases, with 22 bases between the two germline ends. CDR3 length equals 17 residues. DNA for the CDR3: TGTGCCAGCACGACAGACGATGAACTCCCAAGCTCCTACGAGCAGTACTTC. Its protein is CASTTDDELPSSYEQYF.

V usage is TRBV7-8 and J usage is TRBJ1-6; D unresolved. V lost 0 bases and J lost 11, with 17 bases in between. The CDR3 sequence is 16 residues long. The germline V gene encodes CDR1 SGHVS and CDR2 FQNEAQ. The CDR3 loop is CASSLAPKRGYPPLHF. The CDR3 DNA sequence: TGTGCCAGCAGCTTAGCCCCCAAACGCGGGTATCCACCCCTCCACTTT. The full variable domain, rest sourced from reference TRBV7-8 and TRBJ1-6, is GAGVSQSPRYKVAKRGQDVALRCDPISGHVSLFWYQQALGQGPEFLTYFQNEAQLDKSGLPSDRFFAERPEGSVSTLKIQRTQQEDSAVYLCASSLAPKRGYPPLHFGNGTRLTVT.

J is TRBJ2-2 and V is TRBV15; 7 nucleotides agree with TRBD2. After removal of 4 bases from V and 6 bases from J, the junction contained 8 bases not matched to a gene. Germline assignment: CDR1 LNHNV and CDR2 YYDKDF (reference sequence). This CDR3 region has 15 residues. CDR3 in DNA: TGTGCCACCAGCAAGCGGAGGGAGGGTGCCGGGGAGCTGTTTTTT. It is translated as CATSKRREGAGELFF.

This CDR3 reads CAGGTGDSNQPQHF. For the CDR3, the DNA is TGTGCCGGTGGGACGGGGGATAGCAATCAGCCCCAGCATTTT. The gene calls are TRBV6-5 and TRBJ1-5, with a possible D match to TRBD1 (5 bases). This CDR3 region has 14 residues. Germline V gives CDR1 MNHEY, CDR2 SVGAGI. V lost 11 bases and J 0 bases, leaving 14 bases between the germline ends.

This rearrangement joins TRBV5-4 to TRBJ2-3, with no clear D. The CDR3 is made up of 15 amino acids. In germline, CDR1 is SGHNT, CDR2 YYREEE (reference sequence). V lost 1 base and J lost 2, with 11 bases in between. CDR3 nucleotide sequence: TGTGCCAGCAGCTTGTGGCTACAGAACACAGATACGCAGTATTTT. It codes for CASSLWLQNTDTQYF.

The V and J genes are TRBV7-3 and TRBJ1-1; no firm D call. The CDR3 length is 13 residues. V shed 3 bases and J shed 4 bases, with 9 bases lying between them. The V gene's germline CDR1 is SGHTA and CDR2 FQGTGA. CDR3 sequence: CASSFSRGTEAFF. In DNA form, the CDR3 reads TGTGCCAGCAGCTTTTCACGGGGCACTGAAGCTTTCTTT.

This rearrangement joins TRBV5-1 to TRBJ2-3; 16 nucleotides align to TRBD2. The J segment lost 4 bases and the V segment lost 2 bases, leaving 7 bases of the junction unmatched. CDR1 SGHRS and CDR2 YFSETQ come from the germline V gene. CDR3 length: 18 residues. The CDR3 sequence: CASSLPGLAGGSSDTQYF. DNA for the CDR3: TGCGCCAGCAGCTTACCGGGACTAGCGGGGGGGTCTTCAGATACGCAGTATTTT.

J is TRBJ2-7 and V is TRBV7-8, with no clear D. The CDR3 runs 14 residues. The V gene lost 5 bases and the J gene lost 0 bases, with 11 bases spanning the gap. Per germline, CDR1 SGHVS and CDR2 FQNEAQ. As DNA, the CDR3 is TGTGCCAGCAGCCTCCGGGTAAACTCCTACGAGCAGTACTTC. This codes for CASSLRVNSYEQYF.